This entry features one TCR beta chain sequence. The antigen remains unidentified. The study ran its PCR with 60 Vbeta and 13 Jbeta primers. TCRdb keeps only in-frame clones here, not all; method: immunoSEQ multiplex PCR. The sample has about 130,000 clones. Germline values: CDR1 SEHNR, CDR2 FQNEAQ (reference sequence). Trimming took 2 bases from V and 7 from J; bases not matched to a gene: 9. The CDR3 has 16 residues. The sample originates from a study of cytomegalovirus exposure and HLA in healthy donors. The wider study: Earlier findings included 90 million to 120 million unique TCR beta sequences obtained from around 180 million T cells.

Findings of the study overall: A later analysis showed that HLA-associated TCR beta chains had undergone more clonal expansion than equally common others. TCR association rates varied by HLA locus in a later analysis, with DRB1 highest and HLA-C lowest. Accounts indicate the classifier identified cytomegalovirus status with strong specificity and sensitivity.

The chain has TRBV7-9 and TRBJ2-1; 9 bases line up with TRBD2. The sample consisted of PBMCs. The TCR originated in a woman aged 40 to 49 in good health and CMV-seropositive. The CDR3 region is CASSLSSSGRRNEQFF. Written as DNA, the CDR3 is TGTGCCAGCAGCTTAAGTTCCAGCGGGAGGAGGAATGAGCAGTTCTTC.